The rows below give T cell receptor beta chains drawn from one sample of a study of siplizumab effects on memory and regulatory T cells. TCRdb keeps only in-frame clones here, not all; method: immunoSEQ multiplex PCR. The sample includes under 9,000 clones, 35% to 40% of them seen just once. For these TCRs, the target antigens are not known. Source material: CFSE-low (dividing) CD8+ T cells sorted from an allogeneic mixed lymphocyte reaction. These receptors were obtained from a human donor in good health; the cells came from an allogeneic mixed lymphocyte reaction. CDR3s include the opening cysteine and the closing phenylalanine or tryptophan. The order of the fields is J gene, D gene, V gene, clone size, CDR3 protein, CDR3 DNA. A D gene is named only where the DNA matches it firmly. The size entry is marked missing in some rows and otherwise reads once, few, many or a size class.

j_gene: TRBJ1-1; d_gene: .; v_gene: TRBV6-5; abundance: .; CDR3aa: CASSYSGRNTEAFF; CDR3nt: TGTGCCAGCAGTTACTCCGGCAGGAACACTGAAGCTTTCTTT
j_gene: TRBJ2-3; d_gene: TRBD2; v_gene: TRBV27; abundance: .; CDR3aa: CASSPRLAGGPTAQYF; CDR3nt: TGTGCCAGCAGTCCCCGACTAGCGGGAGGGCCCACGGCGCAGTATTTT
j_gene: TRBJ2-1; d_gene: .; v_gene: TRBV11-3; abundance: medium-sized; CDR3aa: CASSLAQGYNEQFF; CDR3nt: TGTGCCAGCAGCTTAGCCCAGGGATACAATGAGCAGTTCTTC
j_gene: TRBJ2-5; d_gene: .; v_gene: TRBV10-3; abundance: .; CDR3aa: CAISVAADPRETQYF; CDR3nt: TGTGCCATCAGTGTAGCGGCCGATCCTCGAGAGACCCAGTACTTC
j_gene: TRBJ2-7; d_gene: TRBD2; v_gene: TRBV6-1; abundance: .; CDR3aa: CASRSVTSAYEQYF; CDR3nt: TGTGCCAGCAGATCCGTGACTAGCGCCTACGAGCAGTACTTC
j_gene: TRBJ2-3; d_gene: .; v_gene: TRBV4-1; abundance: few; CDR3aa: CASSQDRGDTQYF; CDR3nt: TGCGCCAGCAGCCAAGATCGTGGGGATACGCAGTATTTT
j_gene: TRBJ1-1; d_gene: TRBD1; v_gene: TRBV4-1; abundance: medium-sized; CDR3aa: CASSQGDRGVMAFF; CDR3nt: TGCGCCAGCAGCCAAGGGGACAGGGGCGTAATGGCTTTCTTT
j_gene: TRBJ1-1; d_gene: .; v_gene: TRBV25-1; abundance: few; CDR3aa: CASSEQLNTEAFF; CDR3nt: TGTGCCAGCAGTGAACAGTTGAACACTGAAGCTTTCTTT
j_gene: TRBJ2-2; d_gene: TRBD2; v_gene: TRBV13; abundance: few; CDR3aa: CASSLDLAGGPRNGELFF; CDR3nt: TGTGCCAGCAGCTTAGATCTAGCGGGAGGACCCAGGAATGGGGAGCTGTTTTTT
j_gene: TRBJ2-7; d_gene: .; v_gene: TRBV5-1; abundance: medium-sized; CDR3aa: CASSLKGSYEQYF; CDR3nt: TGCGCCAGCAGCTTAAAGGGCTCCTACGAGCAGTACTTC
j_gene: TRBJ2-7; d_gene: TRBD2; v_gene: TRBV28; abundance: medium-sized; CDR3aa: CASSPGLAGVSYEQYF; CDR3nt: TGTGCCAGCAGCCCGGGACTAGCGGGAGTCAGCTACGAGCAGTACTTC
j_gene: TRBJ2-1; d_gene: .; v_gene: TRBV27; abundance: medium-sized; CDR3aa: CASSLLRGVYNEQFF; CDR3nt: TGTGCCAGCAGTTTATTGAGGGGGGTGTACAATGAGCAGTTCTTC
j_gene: TRBJ2-7; d_gene: TRBD1; v_gene: TRBV29-1; abundance: few; CDR3aa: CSTRQGATYEQYF; CDR3nt: TGCAGCACTCGACAGGGGGCCACCTACGAGCAGTACTTC
j_gene: TRBJ2-7; d_gene: TRBD2; v_gene: TRBV27; abundance: few; CDR3aa: CASSLGGRANEQYF; CDR3nt: TGTGCCAGCAGTTTGGGCGGGAGGGCCAACGAGCAGTACTTC
j_gene: TRBJ2-1; d_gene: TRBD2; v_gene: TRBV13; abundance: medium-sized; CDR3aa: CASSRGLYYNEQFF; CDR3nt: TGTGCCAGCAGCAGGGGACTATACTACAATGAGCAGTTCTTC
j_gene: TRBJ1-6; d_gene: .; v_gene: TRBV7-9; abundance: .; CDR3aa: CASSPVGGNSPLHF; CDR3nt: TGTGCCAGCAGCCCAGTGGGGGGAAATTCACCCCTCCACTTT
j_gene: TRBJ2-7; d_gene: TRBD1; v_gene: TRBV7-3; abundance: .; CDR3aa: CASSSGTGSYEQYF; CDR3nt: TGTGCCAGCAGCTCCGGGACAGGTAGTTACGAGCAGTACTTC
j_gene: TRBJ2-7; d_gene: .; v_gene: TRBV5-4; abundance: .; CDR3aa: CASSWGTGPYEQYF; CDR3nt: TGTGCCAGCAGCTGGGGAACAGGTCCCTACGAGCAGTACTTC
j_gene: TRBJ1-2; d_gene: .; v_gene: TRBV29-1; abundance: many; CDR3aa: CSVGTANYGYTF; CDR3nt: TGCAGCGTTGGGACAGCTAACTATGGCTACACCTTC
j_gene: TRBJ1-2; d_gene: .; v_gene: TRBV6-5; abundance: .; CDR3aa: CASSDRLNYGYTF; CDR3nt: TGTGCCAGCAGCGACAGGTTAAACTATGGCTACACCTTC
j_gene: TRBJ2-1; d_gene: .; v_gene: TRBV5-4; abundance: .; CDR3aa: CASSSTVNEQFF; CDR3nt: TGTGCCAGCAGCTCGACCGTAAATGAGCAGTTCTTC
j_gene: TRBJ2-6; d_gene: .; v_gene: TRBV10-3; abundance: medium-sized; CDR3aa: CAISDGVVRTGANVLTF; CDR3nt: TGTGCCATCAGTGACGGGGTAGTTCGTACTGGGGCCAACGTCCTGACTTTC
j_gene: TRBJ1-5; d_gene: .; v_gene: TRBV19; abundance: .; CDR3aa: CASSMVGAQPQHF; CDR3nt: TGTGCCAGTAGCATGGTTGGGGCTCAGCCCCAGCATTTT
j_gene: TRBJ2-1; d_gene: TRBD1; v_gene: TRBV30; abundance: medium-sized; CDR3aa: CAWSGTGPYNEQFF; CDR3nt: TGTGCCTGGAGCGGGACAGGACCCTACAATGAGCAGTTCTTC
j_gene: TRBJ1-3; d_gene: .; v_gene: TRBV2; abundance: medium-sized; CDR3aa: CASKGQAKDPAGNTIYF; CDR3nt: TGTGCCAGCAAAGGGCAGGCGAAAGATCCCGCTGGAAACACCATATATTTT
j_gene: TRBJ2-7; d_gene: TRBD2; v_gene: TRBV4-1; abundance: few; CDR3aa: CASRASGSSYEQYF; CDR3nt: TGCGCCAGCAGGGCTAGCGGGAGTTCCTACGAGCAGTACTTC
j_gene: TRBJ1-1; d_gene: .; v_gene: TRBV30; abundance: medium-sized; CDR3aa: CAWTTTVNTEAFF; CDR3nt: TGTGCCTGGACCACGACGGTGAACACTGAAGCTTTCTTT
j_gene: TRBJ2-7; d_gene: TRBD1; v_gene: TRBV7-9; abundance: .; CDR3aa: CASSPPDRGYEQYF; CDR3nt: TGTGCCAGCAGCCCACCGGACAGGGGCTACGAGCAGTACTTC
j_gene: TRBJ2-7; d_gene: .; v_gene: TRBV29-1; abundance: few; CDR3aa: CSVRTDSYEQYF; CDR3nt: TGCAGCGTTCGGACAGACTCCTACGAGCAGTACTTC
j_gene: TRBJ1-2; d_gene: .; v_gene: TRBV13; abundance: once; CDR3aa: CASSEGSANYGYTF; CDR3nt: TGTGCCAGCAGTGAAGGCAGCGCTAACTATGGCTACACCTTC
j_gene: TRBJ2-2; d_gene: .; v_gene: TRBV11-3; abundance: .; CDR3aa: CASSWPSTGELFF; CDR3nt: TGTGCCAGCAGCTGGCCGAGCACCGGGGAGCTGTTTTTT
j_gene: TRBJ2-2; d_gene: TRBD1; v_gene: TRBV18; abundance: .; CDR3aa: CASSPTGANTGELFF; CDR3nt: TGTGCCAGCTCACCAACAGGGGCGAACACCGGGGAGCTGTTTTTT
j_gene: TRBJ2-7; d_gene: TRBD1; v_gene: TRBV28; abundance: few; CDR3aa: CATRTGGEQYF; CDR3nt: TGTGCCACTAGGACAGGGGGCGAACAGTACTTC
j_gene: TRBJ2-7; d_gene: .; v_gene: TRBV9; abundance: .; CDR3aa: CASSVGAGGLYEQYF; CDR3nt: TGTGCCAGCAGCGTAGGGGCAGGGGGGCTCTACGAGCAGTACTTC
j_gene: TRBJ1-3; d_gene: .; v_gene: TRBV6-6; abundance: .; CDR3aa: CASSYQEGSGNTIYF; CDR3nt: TGTGCCAGCAGTTACCAAGAGGGATCAGGAAACACCATATATTTT
j_gene: TRBJ2-1; d_gene: .; v_gene: TRBV4-1; abundance: .; CDR3aa: CASSLGTGYEQFF; CDR3nt: TGCGCCAGCAGCCTAGGTACCGGGTATGAGCAGTTCTTC
j_gene: TRBJ1-5; d_gene: .; v_gene: TRBV6-5; abundance: .; CDR3aa: CASSYRGNQPQHF; CDR3nt: TGTGCCAGCAGTTACCGGGGCAATCAGCCCCAGCATTTT
j_gene: TRBJ2-7; d_gene: TRBD1; v_gene: TRBV11-2; abundance: .; CDR3aa: CASSLDDRGAYEQYF; CDR3nt: TGTGCCAGCAGCTTAGACGACAGGGGAGCCTACGAGCAGTACTTC
j_gene: TRBJ2-7; d_gene: TRBD2; v_gene: TRBV7-2; abundance: .; CDR3aa: CASSLVAGGNEQYF; CDR3nt: TGTGCCAGCAGCTTAGTAGCGGGAGGGAATGAGCAGTACTTC
j_gene: TRBJ2-2; d_gene: .; v_gene: TRBV7-3; abundance: many; CDR3aa: CASSGTIRFANTGELFF; CDR3nt: TGTGCCAGCAGCGGAACCATTCGGTTCGCGAACACCGGGGAGCTGTTTTTT
j_gene: TRBJ2-1; d_gene: TRBD2; v_gene: TRBV29-1; abundance: .; CDR3aa: CSVPVAGVQFF; CDR3nt: TGCAGCGTGCCCGTAGCGGGAGTTCAGTTCTTC
j_gene: TRBJ2-1; d_gene: .; v_gene: TRBV19; abundance: few; CDR3aa: CASSNRGNEQFF; CDR3nt: TGTGCCAGTAGTAACCGGGGGAATGAGCAGTTCTTC
j_gene: TRBJ1-5; d_gene: TRBD1; v_gene: TRBV5-4; abundance: .; CDR3aa: CASSLGQGDQPQHF; CDR3nt: TGTGCCAGCAGCTTGGGACAGGGCGATCAGCCCCAGCATTTT
j_gene: TRBJ2-7; d_gene: TRBD1; v_gene: TRBV29-1; abundance: .; CDR3aa: CSVAGTGGHEQYF; CDR3nt: TGCAGCGTAGCCGGGACAGGGGGCCACGAGCAGTACTTC
j_gene: TRBJ2-1; d_gene: .; v_gene: TRBV18; abundance: medium-sized; CDR3aa: CASSPTRGEISYNEQFF; CDR3nt: TGTGCCAGCTCACCAACTCGCGGAGAGATCTCCTACAATGAGCAGTTCTTC
j_gene: TRBJ1-2; d_gene: .; v_gene: TRBV29-1; abundance: few; CDR3aa: CSVDDGYGYTF; CDR3nt: TGCAGCGTTGATGACGGCTATGGCTACACCTTC
j_gene: TRBJ1-4; d_gene: TRBD1; v_gene: TRBV7-9; abundance: .; CDR3aa: CASSAGPGQGREKLFF; CDR3nt: TGTGCCAGCAGCGCTGGGCCGGGACAGGGTCGTGAAAAACTGTTTTTT
j_gene: TRBJ2-3; d_gene: .; v_gene: TRBV7-9; abundance: .; CDR3aa: CASSLTGGVVDTQYF; CDR3nt: TGTGCCAGCAGCTTAACTGGCGGGGTGGTAGATACGCAGTATTTT
j_gene: TRBJ2-7; d_gene: .; v_gene: TRBV4-2; abundance: .; CDR3aa: CASSLTAYEQYF; CDR3nt: TGTGCCAGCAGCTTAACAGCCTACGAGCAGTACTTC
j_gene: TRBJ2-6; d_gene: .; v_gene: TRBV5-6; abundance: .; CDR3aa: CASSDGPQGFGANVLTF; CDR3nt: TGTGCCAGCAGCGACGGACCTCAGGGTTTTGGGGCCAACGTCCTGACTTTC
j_gene: TRBJ2-7; d_gene: .; v_gene: TRBV7-9; abundance: .; CDR3aa: CASSSSGFNEQYF; CDR3nt: TGTGCCAGCAGCTCCTCAGGGTTCAACGAGCAGTACTTC
j_gene: TRBJ2-3; d_gene: .; v_gene: TRBV5-4; abundance: medium-sized; CDR3aa: CASSDPGTGNTDTQYF; CDR3nt: TGTGCCAGCAGCGACCCCGGGACGGGAAACACAGATACGCAGTATTTT
j_gene: TRBJ2-7; d_gene: .; v_gene: TRBV4-3; abundance: .; CDR3aa: CASSQEGPRRLRLSYEQYF; CDR3nt: TGCGCCAGCAGCCAAGAAGGACCGCGCAGGCTTAGGCTTTCCTACGAGCAGTACTTC
j_gene: TRBJ2-5; d_gene: .; v_gene: TRBV5-6; abundance: .; CDR3aa: CASSFGEETQYF; CDR3nt: TGTGCCAGCAGCTTCGGAGAAGAGACCCAGTACTTC
j_gene: TRBJ2-7; d_gene: TRBD2; v_gene: TRBV7-2; abundance: .; CDR3aa: CASSPGTSVYEQYF; CDR3nt: TGTGCCAGCAGCCCCGGGACTAGCGTCTACGAGCAGTACTTC
j_gene: TRBJ2-5; d_gene: TRBD1; v_gene: TRBV5-3; abundance: few; CDR3aa: CARSLADRERQETQYF; CDR3nt: TGTGCCAGAAGCTTGGCGGACAGGGAAAGGCAAGAGACCCAGTACTTC
j_gene: TRBJ2-5; d_gene: .; v_gene: TRBV11-2; abundance: .; CDR3aa: CASSLGWSGPQETQYF; CDR3nt: TGTGCCAGCAGCTTAGGGTGGTCGGGCCCTCAAGAGACCCAGTACTTC